The 17 T cell receptor beta chains presented below share a single source sample, sequenced in a study of T cell responses to AZD1222 COVID-19 vaccine. Generated by immunoSEQ multiplex PCR, the TCRdb table keeps only in-frame clones and is missing some. The sample has 100,000 to 150,000 clones; over 75% are singletons. The input for sequencing was peripheral blood, taken on day 0 of AZD1222 vaccination. The source of these receptors is an adult in good health.

This clone was detected only once. The rearrangement joins TRBV5-1 to TRBJ1-3; D uncertain. CDR1 is SGHRS and CDR2 is YFSETQ in the germline V gene. Deletions cut 2 bases from V and 0 bases from J, with 12 bases between. This CDR3 is built from 16 residues. In nucleotides, the CDR3 is TGCGCCAGCAGCTTTGGGAATCCGAGCTCTGGAAACACCATATATTTT. Its translation is CASSFGNPSSGNTIYF. The entire variable domain, with the rest obtained from reference TRBV5-1 and TRBJ1-3, is as follows: KAGVTQTPRYLIKTRGQQVTLSCSPISGHRSVSWYQQTPGQGLQFLFEYFSETQRNKGNFPGRFSGRQFSNSRSEMNVSTLELGDSALYLCASSFGNPSSGNTIYFGEGSWLTVV.

The DNA for the CDR3 is TGCGCCAGCAGCTTGGTTTGGGACACTGAAGCTTTCTTT. It yields the protein CASSLVWDTEAFF. J is TRBJ1-1 and V is TRBV5-1; D is ambiguous. Per the germline V gene, CDR1 is SGHRS and CDR2 is YFSETQ. V lost 0 bases, J lost 3 bases, and 6 bases lay in between. CDR3 length equals 13 residues.

Only a few counts were recorded for this clone. The chain uses TRBV7-9 and TRBJ1-2, with unresolved D. Per the germline V gene, CDR1 is SEHNR and CDR2 is FQNEAQ (reference sequence). This CDR3 has 15 amino acids. V was pared by 3 bases and J by 0 bases, with 11 bases between. The CDR3 protein is CASSLAGATNYGYTF. In DNA form, the CDR3 reads TGTGCCAGCAGCTTGGCAGGCGCAACTAACTATGGCTACACCTTC.

This chain connects TRBV3-1 (or the pseudogene TRBV3-2) to TRBJ2-6; 8 nucleotides align to TRBD1. V lost 4 bases and J lost 0; bases outside the gene matches: 2. The V gene's germline CDR1 is LGHDT and CDR2 YNNKEL (reference sequence). The CDR3 loop spans 16 amino acids. For the CDR3, the DNA is TGTGCCAGCAGCCGACAGGGGCCCTCTGGGGCCAACGTCCTGACTTTC. Amino acids: CASSRQGPSGANVLTF.

The chain couples TRBV3-1 (or the pseudogene TRBV3-2) to TRBJ2-5, with D possibly being TRBD1 (6 bases). The CDR3 runs to 15 residues. V lost 5 bases and J 1 base, leaving 14 bases between the germline ends. Per germline, CDR1 LGHDT and CDR2 YNNKEL (reference sequence). CDR3 DNA sequence: TGTGCCAGCAGCGCCTCGGACAGCGCCCAAGAGACCCAGTACTTC. It codes for CASSASDSAQETQYF.

The chain has TRBV29-1 and TRBJ1-1; D might be TRBD1 (5 bases). CDR3 length: 15 amino acids. The V gene's germline CDR1 is SQVTM and CDR2 ANQGSEA. CDR3 in amino acids: CASRAGWGMNTEAFF. In DNA, the CDR3 is TGCGCGTCGAGGGCAGGGTGGGGTATGAACACTGAAGCTTTCTTT.

V usage is TRBV3-1 (or the pseudogene TRBV3-2) and J usage is TRBJ1-1; tentative D call: TRBD1 (5 bases). CDR3 length: 15 residues. CDR1 LGHDT and CDR2 YNNKEL come from the germline V gene (reference sequence). Trimming removed 3 bases at V and 2 bases at J, with 13 bases between. The CDR3 loop reads CASSHRQIRNTEAFF. As DNA, the CDR3 is TGTGCCAGCAGCCACAGACAGATCCGCAACACTGAAGCTTTCTTT.

The gene calls are TRBV20-1 and TRBJ2-1; D is possibly TRBD1 or TRBD2 (5 bases each). The CDR3 is 11 residues long. V was clipped by 6 bases and J by 7 bases, with 10 bases between them. Per germline, CDR1 DFQATT and CDR2 SNEGSKA (reference sequence). The CDR3 is CSALRGNEQFF. The CDR3 DNA is TGCAGTGCACTGAGGGGTAATGAGCAGTTCTTC.

V usage is TRBV12-2 and J usage is TRBJ1-5. TRBV12-2 is recorded as a pseudogene. The CDR3 length is 17 residues. The CDR3 DNA follows: TGTGCAAGTCGCTTAGCGGGAAGAGGGCGGGGGAGTCAGCCCCAGCATTTT. Its translation: CASRLAGRGRGSQPQHF.

The genes are TRBV7-9 and TRBJ1-1; maybe TRBD1 (5 bases). V lost 4 bases to trimming and J lost 11 bases, with 23 bases between them. The CDR3 covers 15 residues. Germline V gene lookup returns CDR1 SEHNR and CDR2 FQNEAQ (reference sequence). The CDR3 protein is CASSSPGGDLKEAFF. DNA for the CDR3: TGTGCCAGCAGCTCGCCTGGGGGGGACCTCAAGGAGGCTTTCTTT.

This clone was detected only once. The rearrangement links TRBV5-1 to TRBJ2-3; 7 bases align to TRBD1. There are 14 residues in the CDR3. Unmatched junction bases numbered 3, after V lost 3 bases and J lost 2 bases. Germline V gene lookup returns CDR1 SGHRS and CDR2 YFSETQ. CDR3: CASSSQGYTDTQYF. CDR3 DNA: TGCGCCAGCAGCTCACAGGGGTACACAGATACGCAGTATTTT.

This clone was counted a few times. The chain couples TRBV6-5 to TRBJ2-7; TRBD1 agrees at 9 bases. Germline assignment: CDR1 MNHEY and CDR2 SVGAGI. Trimming at V came to 4 bases and at J to 4 bases, leaving 8 bases not matched to a gene. The CDR3 is 15 amino acids. The DNA for the CDR3 is TGTGCCAGCAGTTCCTCCGGGACAGGGTCTTACGAGCAGTACTTC. Amino acids: CASSSSGTGSYEQYF.

In nucleotides, the CDR3 is TGTGCCAGCAGCCTTCTACGTCCCGGGGAGCTGTTTTTT. It yields the protein CASSLLRPGELFF. The chain recombines TRBV14 with TRBJ2-2; D uncertain. V lost 4 bases and J 6 bases, leaving 9 bases between the germline ends. CDR3 size: 13 residues. CDR1 and CDR2 from the germline V gene are SGHDN and FVKESK.

V and J are TRBV7-2 and TRBJ2-5; D assignment may be TRBD1 or TRBD2 (5 bases each). Trimming took 5 bases from V and 2 from J, leaving 15 bases between them. The CDR3 covers 15 residues. Per germline, CDR1 SGHTA and CDR2 FQGNSA. The CDR3 DNA follows: TGTGCCAGCAGCATGCTTGGGACGGAGCAAGAGACCCAGTACTTC. Protein product: CASSMLGTEQETQYF.

The rearrangement joins TRBV9 to TRBJ2-1; TRBD2 matches 8 bases. This CDR3 region has 15 residues. Germline V gene lookup returns CDR1 SGDLS and CDR2 YYNGEE. V was pared by 3 bases and J by 7 bases, with 9 bases of the junction left unmatched. CDR3 DNA: TGTGCCAGCAGCGCCAGCGGGGGCCTACCTAATGAGCAGTTCTTC. It specifies CASSASGGLPNEQFF.

The chain is built from TRBV7-9 and TRBJ2-7, with a possible D match to TRBD2 (7 bases). Looked up from germline, CDR1 is SEHNR and CDR2 is FQNEAQ (reference sequence). V was shortened by 2 bases and J by 0 bases, with 14 bases between the two germline ends. The CDR3 spans 16 residues. This CDR3 reads CASSLLGGPLSYEQYF. CDR3 nucleotides: TGTGCCAGCAGCTTACTGGGGGGGCCACTCTCCTACGAGCAGTACTTC.

V and J are TRBV11-3 and TRBJ2-3; the D gene is possibly TRBD2 (7 bases). This CDR3 has 18 residues. Trimming shortened V by 0 bases and J by 1 base, and 17 bases separated the two germline ends. CDR1 SGHNT and CDR2 YENEEA come from the germline V gene. CDR3 sequence: CASSLDHGGLGGTDTQYF. The CDR3 nucleotides are TGTGCCAGCAGCTTAGACCACGGGGGGCTGGGGGGCACAGATACGCAGTATTTT. The full variable domain, in which reference TRBV11-3 and TRBJ2-3 provide the parts outside the CDR3, is EAGVVQSPRYKIIEKKQPVAFWCNPISGHNTLYWYLQNLGQGPELLIRYENEEAVDDSQLPKDRFSAERLKGVDSTLKIQPAELGDSAVYLCASSLDHGGLGGTDTQYFGPGTRLTVL.